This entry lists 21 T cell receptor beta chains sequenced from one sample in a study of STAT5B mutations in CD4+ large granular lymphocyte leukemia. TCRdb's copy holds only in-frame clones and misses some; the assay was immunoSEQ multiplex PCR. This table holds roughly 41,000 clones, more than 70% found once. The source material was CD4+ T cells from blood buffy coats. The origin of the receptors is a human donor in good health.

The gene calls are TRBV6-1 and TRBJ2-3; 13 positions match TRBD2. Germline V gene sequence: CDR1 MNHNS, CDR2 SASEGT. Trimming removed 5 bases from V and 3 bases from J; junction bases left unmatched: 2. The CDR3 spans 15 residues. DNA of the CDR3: TGTGCCAGCAGTACTAGCGGGGGGGCGACAGATACGCAGTATTTT. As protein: CASSTSGGATDTQYF.

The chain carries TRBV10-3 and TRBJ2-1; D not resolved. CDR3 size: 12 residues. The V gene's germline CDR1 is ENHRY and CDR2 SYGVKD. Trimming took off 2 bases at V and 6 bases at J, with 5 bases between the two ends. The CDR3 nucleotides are TGTGCCATCAGTGAGCAGATCAATGAGCAGTTCTTC. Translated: CAISEQINEQFF.

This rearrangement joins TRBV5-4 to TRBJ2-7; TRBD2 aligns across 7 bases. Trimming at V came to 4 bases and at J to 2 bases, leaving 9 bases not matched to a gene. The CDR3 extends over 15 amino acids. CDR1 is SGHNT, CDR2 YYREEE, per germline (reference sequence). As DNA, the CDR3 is TGTGCCAGCAGCCCCGCCCGAAGCGGGGCCTACGAGCAGTACTTC. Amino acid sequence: CASSPARSGAYEQYF.

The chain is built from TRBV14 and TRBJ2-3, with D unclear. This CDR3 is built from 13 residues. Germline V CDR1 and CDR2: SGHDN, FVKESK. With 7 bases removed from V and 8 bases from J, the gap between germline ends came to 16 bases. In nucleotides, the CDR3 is TGTGCCAGCACCAGCCATTCAGGTGTTACGCAGTATTTT. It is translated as CASTSHSGVTQYF.

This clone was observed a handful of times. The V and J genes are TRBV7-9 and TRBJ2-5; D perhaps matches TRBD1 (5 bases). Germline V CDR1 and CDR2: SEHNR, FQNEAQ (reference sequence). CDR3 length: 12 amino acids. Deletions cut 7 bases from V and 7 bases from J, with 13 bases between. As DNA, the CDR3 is TGTGCCAGCACCCAAGATACAGGGACCCAGTACTTC. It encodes CASTQDTGTQYF.

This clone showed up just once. CDR3 in DNA: TGCGCCAGCAGCCAAGGGGGGCGGATCCGACTAGCGGCCGATACGCAGTATTTT. This translates into CASSQGGRIRLAADTQYF. V is TRBV4-1 and J is TRBJ2-3, with 9 positions matching TRBD2. Losses at the gene ends were 1 base for V and 6 bases for J; bases not matched to a gene: 14. Germline V gene sequence: CDR1 MGHRA, CDR2 YSYEKL. CDR3 length: 18 residues.

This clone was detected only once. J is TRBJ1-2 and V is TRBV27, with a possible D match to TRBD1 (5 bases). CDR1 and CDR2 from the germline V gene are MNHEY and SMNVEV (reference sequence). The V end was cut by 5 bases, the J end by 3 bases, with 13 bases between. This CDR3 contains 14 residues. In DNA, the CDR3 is TGTGCCAGCAGTCCCCAGGGCGGGCACTATGGCTACACCTTC. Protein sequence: CASSPQGGHYGYTF.

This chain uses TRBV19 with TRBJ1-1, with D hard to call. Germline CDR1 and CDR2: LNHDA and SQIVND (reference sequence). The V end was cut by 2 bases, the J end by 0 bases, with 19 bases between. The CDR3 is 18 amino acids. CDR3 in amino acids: CASSIRGLTTLMNTEAFF. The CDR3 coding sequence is TGTGCCAGTAGTATAAGAGGACTTACGACCCTAATGAACACTGAAGCTTTCTTT.

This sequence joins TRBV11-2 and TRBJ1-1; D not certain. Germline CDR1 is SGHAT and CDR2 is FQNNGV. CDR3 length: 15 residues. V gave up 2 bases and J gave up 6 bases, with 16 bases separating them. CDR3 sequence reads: CASSLSHRRSAEAFF. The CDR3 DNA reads TGTGCCAGCAGCTTATCCCACCGCAGGAGTGCTGAAGCTTTCTTT.

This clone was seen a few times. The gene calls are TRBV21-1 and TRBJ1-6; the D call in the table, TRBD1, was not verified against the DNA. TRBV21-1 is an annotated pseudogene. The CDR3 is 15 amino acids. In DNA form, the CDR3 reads TGTGCCAGCAGCAGGTGGGACAGGGCCTGTTCACCCCTCCACTTT. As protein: CASSRWDRACSPLHF.

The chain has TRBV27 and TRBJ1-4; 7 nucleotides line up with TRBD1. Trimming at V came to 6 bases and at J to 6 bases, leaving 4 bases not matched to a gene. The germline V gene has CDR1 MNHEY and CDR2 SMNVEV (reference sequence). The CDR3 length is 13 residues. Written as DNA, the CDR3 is TGTGCCAGCAGAAGACAGGGAGATGAAAAACTGTTTTTT. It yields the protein CASRRQGDEKLFF.

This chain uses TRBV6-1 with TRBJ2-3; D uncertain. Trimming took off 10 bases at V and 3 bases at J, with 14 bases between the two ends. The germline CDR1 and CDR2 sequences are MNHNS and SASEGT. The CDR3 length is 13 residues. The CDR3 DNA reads TGTGCCACCCATCCCTCTGGAACAGATACGCAGTATTTT. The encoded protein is CATHPSGTDTQYF.

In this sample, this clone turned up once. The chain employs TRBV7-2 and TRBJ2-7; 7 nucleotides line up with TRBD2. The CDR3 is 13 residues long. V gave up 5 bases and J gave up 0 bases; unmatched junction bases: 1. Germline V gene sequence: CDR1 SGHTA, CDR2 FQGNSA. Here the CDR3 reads CASSGDYSYEQYF. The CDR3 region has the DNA TGTGCCAGCAGCGGGGACTACTCCTACGAGCAGTACTTC.

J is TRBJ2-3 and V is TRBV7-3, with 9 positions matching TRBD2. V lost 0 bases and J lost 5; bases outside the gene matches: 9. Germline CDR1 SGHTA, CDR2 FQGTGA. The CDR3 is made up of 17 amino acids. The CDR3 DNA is TGTGCCAGCAGCTTAACAGTTGCGGGAGGGCCTAAAGATACGCAGTATTTT. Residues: CASSLTVAGGPKDTQYF.

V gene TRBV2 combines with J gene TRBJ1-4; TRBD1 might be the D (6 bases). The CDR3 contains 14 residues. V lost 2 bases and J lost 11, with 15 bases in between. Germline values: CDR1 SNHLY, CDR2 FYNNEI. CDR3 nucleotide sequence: TGTGCCAGCAGTGAAAGGCGGGGGGCGTTGAAACTGTTTTTT. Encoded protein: CASSERRGALKLFF.

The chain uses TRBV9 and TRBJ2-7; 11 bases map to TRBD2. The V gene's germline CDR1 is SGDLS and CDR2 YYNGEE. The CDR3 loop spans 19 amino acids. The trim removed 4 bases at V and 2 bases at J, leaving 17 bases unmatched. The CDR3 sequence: CASSSPKPSGTSGPYEQYF. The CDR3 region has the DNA TGTGCCAGCAGCAGCCCCAAACCCTCAGGGACTAGCGGCCCCTACGAGCAGTACTTC.

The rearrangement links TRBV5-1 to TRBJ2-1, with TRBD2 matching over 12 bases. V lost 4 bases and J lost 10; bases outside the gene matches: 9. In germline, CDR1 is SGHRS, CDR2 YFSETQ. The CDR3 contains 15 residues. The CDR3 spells CASSVETSGGREQFF. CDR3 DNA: TGCGCCAGCAGCGTGGAGACTAGCGGGGGCCGCGAGCAGTTCTTC. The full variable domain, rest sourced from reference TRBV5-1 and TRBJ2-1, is KAGVTQTPRYLIKTRGQQVTLSCSPISGHRSVSWYQQTPGQGLQFLFEYFSETQRNKGNFPGRFSGRQFSNSRSEMNVSTLELGDSALYLCASSVETSGGREQFFGPGTRLTVL.

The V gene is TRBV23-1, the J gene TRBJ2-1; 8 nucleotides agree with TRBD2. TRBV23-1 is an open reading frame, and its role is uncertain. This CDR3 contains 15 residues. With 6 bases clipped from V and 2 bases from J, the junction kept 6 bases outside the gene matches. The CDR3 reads CASSLSGSPYNEQFF. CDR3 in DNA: TGCGCCAGCAGCCTAAGCGGGAGCCCCTACAATGAGCAGTTCTTC.

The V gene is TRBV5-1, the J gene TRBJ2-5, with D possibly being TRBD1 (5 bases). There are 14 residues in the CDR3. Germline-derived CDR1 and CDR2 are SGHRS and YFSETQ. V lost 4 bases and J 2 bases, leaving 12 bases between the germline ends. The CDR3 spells CASSHQGGQETQYF. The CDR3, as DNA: TGCGCCAGCAGCCACCAGGGCGGTCAAGAGACCCAGTACTTC. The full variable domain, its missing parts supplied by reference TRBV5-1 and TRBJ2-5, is KAGVTQTPRYLIKTRGQQVTLSCSPISGHRSVSWYQQTPGQGLQFLFEYFSETQRNKGNFPGRFSGRQFSNSRSEMNVSTLELGDSALYLCASSHQGGQETQYFGPGTRLLVL.

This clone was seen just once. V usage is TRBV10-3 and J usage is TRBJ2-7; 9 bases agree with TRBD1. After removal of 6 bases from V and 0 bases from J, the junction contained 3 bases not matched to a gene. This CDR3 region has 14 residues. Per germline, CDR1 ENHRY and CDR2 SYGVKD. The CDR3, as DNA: TGTGCCATCAGGACAGGGGGGAGCTCCTACGAGCAGTACTTC. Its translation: CAIRTGGSSYEQYF.

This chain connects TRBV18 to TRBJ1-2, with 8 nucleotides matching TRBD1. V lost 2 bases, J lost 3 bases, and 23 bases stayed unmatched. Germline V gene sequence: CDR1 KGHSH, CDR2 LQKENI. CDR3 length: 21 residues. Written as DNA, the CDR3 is TGTGCCAGCTCACCAGGGGCAGGGGGCGCAAAGGGTCGTCATCGGGACTATGGCTACACCTTC. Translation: CASSPGAGGAKGRHRDYGYTF. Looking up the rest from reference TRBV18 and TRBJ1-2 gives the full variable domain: NAGVMQNPRHLVRRRGQEARLRCSPMKGHSHVYWYRQLPEEGLKFMVYLQKENIIDESGMPKERFSAEFPKEGPSILRIQQVVRGDSAAYFCASSPGAGGAKGRHRDYGYTFGSGTRLTVV.